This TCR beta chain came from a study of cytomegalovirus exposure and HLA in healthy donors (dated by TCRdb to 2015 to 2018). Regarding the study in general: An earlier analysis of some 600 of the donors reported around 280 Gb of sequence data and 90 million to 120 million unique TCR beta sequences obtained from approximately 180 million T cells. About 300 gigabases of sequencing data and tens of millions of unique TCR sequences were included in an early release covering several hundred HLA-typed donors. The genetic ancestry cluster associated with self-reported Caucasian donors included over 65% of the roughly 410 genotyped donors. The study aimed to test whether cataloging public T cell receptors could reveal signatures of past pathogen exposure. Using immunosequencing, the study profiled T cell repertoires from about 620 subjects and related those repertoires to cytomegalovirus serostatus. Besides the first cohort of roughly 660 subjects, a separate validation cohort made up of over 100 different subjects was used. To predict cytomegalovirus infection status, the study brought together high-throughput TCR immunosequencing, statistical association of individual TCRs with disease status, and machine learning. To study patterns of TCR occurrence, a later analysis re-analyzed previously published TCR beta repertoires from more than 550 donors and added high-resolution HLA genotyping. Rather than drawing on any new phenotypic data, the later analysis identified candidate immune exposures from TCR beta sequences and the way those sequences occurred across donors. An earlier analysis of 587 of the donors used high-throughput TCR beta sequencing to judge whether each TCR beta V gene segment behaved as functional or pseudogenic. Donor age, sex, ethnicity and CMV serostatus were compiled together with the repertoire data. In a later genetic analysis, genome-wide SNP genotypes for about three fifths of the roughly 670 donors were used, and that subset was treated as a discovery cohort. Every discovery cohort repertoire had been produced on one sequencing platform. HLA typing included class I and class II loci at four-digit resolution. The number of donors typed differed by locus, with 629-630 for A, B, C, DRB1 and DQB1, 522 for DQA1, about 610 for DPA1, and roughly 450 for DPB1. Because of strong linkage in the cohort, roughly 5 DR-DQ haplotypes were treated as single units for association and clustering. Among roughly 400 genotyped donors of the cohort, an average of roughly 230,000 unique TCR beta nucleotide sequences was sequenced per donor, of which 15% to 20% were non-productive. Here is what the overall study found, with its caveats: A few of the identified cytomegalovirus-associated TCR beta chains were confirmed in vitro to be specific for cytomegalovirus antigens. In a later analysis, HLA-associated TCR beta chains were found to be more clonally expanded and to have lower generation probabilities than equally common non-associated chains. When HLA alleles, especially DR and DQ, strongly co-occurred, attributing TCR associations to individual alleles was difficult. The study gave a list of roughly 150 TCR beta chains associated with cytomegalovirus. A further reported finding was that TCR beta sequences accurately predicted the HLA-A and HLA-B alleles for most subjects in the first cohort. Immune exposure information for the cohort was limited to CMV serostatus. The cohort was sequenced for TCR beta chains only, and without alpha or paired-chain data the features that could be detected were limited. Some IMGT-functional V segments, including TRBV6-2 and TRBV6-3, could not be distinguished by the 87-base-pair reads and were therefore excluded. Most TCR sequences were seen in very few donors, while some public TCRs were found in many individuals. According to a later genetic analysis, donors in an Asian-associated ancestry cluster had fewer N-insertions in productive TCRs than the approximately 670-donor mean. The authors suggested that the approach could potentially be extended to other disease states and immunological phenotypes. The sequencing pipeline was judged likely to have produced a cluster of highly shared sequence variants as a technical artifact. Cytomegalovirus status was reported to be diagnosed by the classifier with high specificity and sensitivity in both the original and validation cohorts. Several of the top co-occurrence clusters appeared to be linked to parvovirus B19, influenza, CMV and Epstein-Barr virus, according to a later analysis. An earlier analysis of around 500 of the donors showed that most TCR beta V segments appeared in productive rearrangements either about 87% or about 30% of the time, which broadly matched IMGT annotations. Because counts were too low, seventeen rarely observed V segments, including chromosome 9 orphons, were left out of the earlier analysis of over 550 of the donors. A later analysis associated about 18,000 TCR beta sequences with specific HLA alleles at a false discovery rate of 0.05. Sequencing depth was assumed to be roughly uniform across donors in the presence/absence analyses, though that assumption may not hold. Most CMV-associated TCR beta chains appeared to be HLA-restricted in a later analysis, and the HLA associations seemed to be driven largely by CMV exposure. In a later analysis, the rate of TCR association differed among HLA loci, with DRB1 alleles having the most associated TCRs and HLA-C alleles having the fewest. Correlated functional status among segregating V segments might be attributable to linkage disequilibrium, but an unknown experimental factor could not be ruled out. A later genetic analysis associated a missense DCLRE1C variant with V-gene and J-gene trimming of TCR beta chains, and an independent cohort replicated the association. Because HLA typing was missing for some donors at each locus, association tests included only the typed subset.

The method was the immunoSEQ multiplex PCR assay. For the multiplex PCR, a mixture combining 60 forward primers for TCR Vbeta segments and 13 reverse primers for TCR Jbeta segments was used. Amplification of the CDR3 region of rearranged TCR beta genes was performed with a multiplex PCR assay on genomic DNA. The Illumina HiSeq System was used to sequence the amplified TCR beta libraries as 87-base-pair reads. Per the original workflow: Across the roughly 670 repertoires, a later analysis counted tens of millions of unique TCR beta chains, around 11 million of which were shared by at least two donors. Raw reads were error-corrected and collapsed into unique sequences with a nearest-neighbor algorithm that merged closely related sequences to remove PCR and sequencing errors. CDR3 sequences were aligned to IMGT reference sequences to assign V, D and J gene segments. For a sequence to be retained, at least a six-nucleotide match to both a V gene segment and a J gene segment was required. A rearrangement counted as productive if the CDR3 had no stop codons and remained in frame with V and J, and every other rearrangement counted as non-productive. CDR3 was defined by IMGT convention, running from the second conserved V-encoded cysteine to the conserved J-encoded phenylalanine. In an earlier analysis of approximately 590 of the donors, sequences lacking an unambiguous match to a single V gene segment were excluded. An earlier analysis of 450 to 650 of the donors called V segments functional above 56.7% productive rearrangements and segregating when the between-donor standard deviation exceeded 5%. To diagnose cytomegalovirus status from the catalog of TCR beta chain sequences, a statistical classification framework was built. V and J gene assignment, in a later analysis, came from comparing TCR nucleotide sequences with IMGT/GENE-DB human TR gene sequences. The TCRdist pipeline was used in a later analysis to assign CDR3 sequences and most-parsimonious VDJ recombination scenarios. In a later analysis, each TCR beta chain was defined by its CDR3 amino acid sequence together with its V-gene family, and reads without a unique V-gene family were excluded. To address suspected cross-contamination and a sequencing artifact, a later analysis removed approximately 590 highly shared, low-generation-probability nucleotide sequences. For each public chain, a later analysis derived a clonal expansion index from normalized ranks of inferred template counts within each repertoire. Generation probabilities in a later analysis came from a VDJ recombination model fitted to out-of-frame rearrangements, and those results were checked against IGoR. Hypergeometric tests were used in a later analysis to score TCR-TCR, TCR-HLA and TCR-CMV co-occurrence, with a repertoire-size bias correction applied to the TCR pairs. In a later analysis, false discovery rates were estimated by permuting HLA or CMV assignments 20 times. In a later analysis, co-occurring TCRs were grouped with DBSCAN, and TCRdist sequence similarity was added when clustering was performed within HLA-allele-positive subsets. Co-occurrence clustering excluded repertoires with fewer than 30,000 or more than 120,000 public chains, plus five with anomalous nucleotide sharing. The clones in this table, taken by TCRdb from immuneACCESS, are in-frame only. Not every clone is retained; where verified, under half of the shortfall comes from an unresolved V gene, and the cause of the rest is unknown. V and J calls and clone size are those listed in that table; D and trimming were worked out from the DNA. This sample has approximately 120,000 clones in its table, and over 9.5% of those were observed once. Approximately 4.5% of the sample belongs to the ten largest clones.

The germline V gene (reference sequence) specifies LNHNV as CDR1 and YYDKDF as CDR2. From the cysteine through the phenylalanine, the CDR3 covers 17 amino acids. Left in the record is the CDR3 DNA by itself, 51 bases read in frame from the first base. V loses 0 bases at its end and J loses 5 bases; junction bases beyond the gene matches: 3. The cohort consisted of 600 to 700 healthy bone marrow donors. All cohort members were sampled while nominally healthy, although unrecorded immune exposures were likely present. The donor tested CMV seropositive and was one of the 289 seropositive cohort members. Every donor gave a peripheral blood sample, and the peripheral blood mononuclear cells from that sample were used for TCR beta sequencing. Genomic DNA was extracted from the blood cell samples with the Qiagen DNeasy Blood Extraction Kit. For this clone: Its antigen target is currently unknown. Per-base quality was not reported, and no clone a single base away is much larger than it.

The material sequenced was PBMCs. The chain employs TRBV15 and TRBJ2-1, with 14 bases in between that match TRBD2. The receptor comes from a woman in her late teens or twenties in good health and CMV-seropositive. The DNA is TGTGCCACCAGCAGAGAGTTGGGACTAGCGGGAGACAATGAGCAGTTCTTC. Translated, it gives CATSRELGLAGDNEQFF.